The 23 T cell receptor beta chains below come from one sample, sequenced in a study of T cell changes during pregnancy in multiple sclerosis. Data came from immunoSEQ multiplex PCR; TCRdb stores just in-frame clones and leaves some out. The repertoire has about 99,000 clones, roughly 92% of them found once; the top ten carry about 0.98%. Sequences were derived from peripheral blood, sampled after pregnancy. The receptors come from a female donor with multiple sclerosis, enrolled in a pregnancy study.

The V call is TRBV10-3, the J call TRBJ1-2, with D possibly matching TRBD1 (6 bases). Trimming cost V 0 bases and J 6 bases, with 14 bases left between them. The CDR3 extends over 15 amino acids. Per the germline V gene, CDR1 is ENHRY and CDR2 is SYGVKD. Here the CDR3 DNA reads TGTGCCATCAGTGAGTCCGTAGGCCAGGGGCATGGCTACACCTTC. Its translation is CAISESVGQGHGYTF.

The CDR3 protein is CASALGQGPYNEQFF. For the CDR3, the DNA is TGTGCTAGTGCCCTGGGACAGGGCCCCTACAATGAGCAGTTCTTC. The chain recombines TRBV12-5 with TRBJ2-1, with TRBD1 matching over 9 bases. The junction had 6 bases not matched to a gene; V was cut back by 7 bases and J by 2 bases. CDR1 and CDR2 (germline): LGHNT, FRNRAP. This CDR3 spans 15 amino acids. The variable domain in full, completed from reference TRBV12-5 and TRBJ2-1, reads DARVTQTPRHKVTEMGQEVTMRCQPILGHNTVFWYRQTMMQGLELLAYFRNRAPLDDSGMPKDRFSAEMPDATLATLKIQPSEPRDSAVYFCASALGQGPYNEQFFGPGTRLTVL.

The chain has TRBV12-2 and TRBJ2-2; the table's TRBD2 call for D was not verified on the DNA. TRBV12-2 is deemed a pseudogene. The CDR3 is 22 residues long. CDR3 in amino acids: CASRLAPLGTEGLADHTGELFF. The CDR3 DNA reads as TGTGCAAGTCGCTTAGCCCCCTTGGGTACAGAGGGACTAGCGGACCACACCGGGGAGCTGTTTTTT.

The chain joins TRBV19 to TRBJ2-7, with 7 bases matching TRBD2. The CDR3 loop spans 15 amino acids. J was trimmed by 5 bases and V by 3 bases; bases with no gene match: 10. Germline CDR1 and CDR2: LNHDA and SQIVND (reference sequence). In DNA form, the CDR3 reads TGTGCCAGTAGTATGGGGGGAGGGATCCCCGACGAGCAGTACTTC. Its protein product is CASSMGGGIPDEQYF.

The chain joins TRBV5-8 to TRBJ1-5; D uncertain. The CDR3 consists of 16 residues. V lost 5 bases and J 0 bases, leaving 15 bases between the germline ends. The germline CDR1 and CDR2 sequences are SGHTS and YDEGEE. This chain's CDR3 is CASRGARFPSNQPQHF. CDR3 DNA: TGTGCCAGCAGGGGCGCACGGTTCCCTAGCAATCAGCCCCAGCATTTT.

The V gene is TRBV29-1, the J gene TRBJ1-5; TRBD1 matches 11 bases. Per the germline V gene, CDR1 is SQVTM and CDR2 is ANQGSEA. The CDR3 loop spans 15 amino acids. V gave up 5 bases and J gave up 4 bases; unmatched junction bases: 7. The CDR3 nucleotides read TGCAGCGTTTCAACCGGGACAGGGGGTAATCAGCCCCAGCATTTT. Translated, it gives CSVSTGTGGNQPQHF.

The CDR3 is CASSSTGQGVTTNTGELFF. DNA of the CDR3: TGCGCCAGCAGCTCTACCGGACAGGGGGTAACAACGAACACCGGGGAGCTGTTTTTT. The V gene is TRBV5-1, the J gene TRBJ2-2; 10 nucleotides line up with TRBD1. The CDR3 extends over 19 amino acids. The V gene's germline CDR1 is SGHRS and CDR2 YFSETQ. With 3 bases clipped from V and 0 bases from J, the junction kept 11 bases outside the gene matches.

The chain couples TRBV13 to TRBJ1-2, with TRBD1 identical over 12 bases. CDR3 length: 16 amino acids. Germline CDR1 PRHDT, CDR2 FYEKMQ (reference sequence). The V segment lost 5 bases and the J segment 4 bases; nucleotides outside the gene matches: 8. The CDR3 DNA reads as TGTGCCAGCAGCCCCCCAGGGACAGGGGGCGGCTATGGCTACACCTTC. It specifies CASSPPGTGGGYGYTF.

This chain links TRBV13 with TRBJ1-1; TRBD1 matches at 9 bases. The CDR3 is made up of 15 amino acids. Germline V gene lookup returns CDR1 PRHDT and CDR2 FYEKMQ (reference sequence). The junction had 6 bases not matched to a gene; V was cut back by 3 bases and J by 4 bases. The CDR3 DNA sequence: TGTGCCAGCAGCTTTAACAGGGGGCTCGTCACTGAAGCTTTCTTT. Protein product: CASSFNRGLVTEAFF.

This clone showed up just once. This chain uses TRBV6-1 with TRBJ2-7; TRBD2 matches 11 bases. The CDR3 covers 14 residues. Germline V lookup: CDR1 MNHNS, CDR2 SASEGT. J lost 2 bases, V lost 6 bases, and 3 bases had no gene match. In nucleotides, the CDR3 is TGTGCCAGCAGACTACTAGCGGGAGCCTACGAGCAGTACTTC. This sequence encodes CASRLLAGAYEQYF.

J is TRBJ1-4 and V is TRBV5-6; D unresolved. V lost 0 bases and J lost 8, with 11 bases in between. Germline CDR1 and CDR2: SGHDT and YYEEEE. CDR3 length: 14 residues. The CDR3 loop is CASSLGPQAEKLFF. The CDR3, as DNA: TGTGCCAGCAGCTTGGGTCCCCAAGCCGAAAAACTGTTTTTT.

This clone has just one count. This chain uses TRBV7-9 with TRBJ2-7; 8 bases match TRBD2. V gave up 6 bases and J gave up 2 bases; unmatched junction bases: 6. Germline V lookup: CDR1 SEHNR, CDR2 FQNEAQ (reference sequence). CDR3 length: 14 residues. The chain's CDR3 is CASSNLAGAYEQYF. The CDR3 DNA reads as TGTGCCAGCAGTAACCTAGCGGGCGCCTACGAGCAGTACTTC. Drawing the rest from reference TRBV7-9 and TRBJ2-7, the complete variable domain is DTGVSQNPRHKITKRGQNVTFRCDPISEHNRLYWYRQTLGQGPEFLTYFQNEAQLEKSRLLSDRFSAERPKGSFSTLEIQRTEQGDSAMYLCASSNLAGAYEQYFGPGTRLTVT.

This clone appeared once. The gene calls are TRBV12-5 and TRBJ1-1; D is ambiguous. CDR3 size: 13 residues. Per the germline V gene, CDR1 is LGHNT and CDR2 is FRNRAP. Trimming shortened V by 4 bases and J by 1 base, and 7 bases separated the two germline ends. Written as DNA, the CDR3 is TGTGCTAGTGGTTCAGATCAGAACACTGAAGCTTTCTTT. Translated: CASGSDQNTEAFF. Filled out from reference TRBV12-5 and TRBJ1-1, the complete variable domain reads DARVTQTPRHKVTEMGQEVTMRCQPILGHNTVFWYRQTMMQGLELLAYFRNRAPLDDSGMPKDRFSAEMPDATLATLKIQPSEPRDSAVYFCASGSDQNTEAFFGQGTRLTVV.

The chain combines TRBV9 with TRBJ2-1, with TRBD2 matching over 9 bases. CDR1 SGDLS and CDR2 YYNGEE come from the germline V gene. CDR3 length: 16 residues. Germline trimming cut 0 bases from V and 1 base from J; bases unmatched to any gene: 2. This chain's CDR3 is CASSVEAGGSYNEQFF. In DNA, the CDR3 is TGTGCCAGCAGCGTAGAGGCGGGAGGGTCCTACAATGAGCAGTTCTTC.

The DNA for the CDR3 is TGCGCCAGCAGTCCCTCCGGAGGGCCGGGTGGGAGGGAGCAGTTCTTC. Translated, it gives CASSPSGGPGGREQFF. The rearrangement uses TRBV10-2 and TRBJ2-1; D is perhaps TRBD2 (6 bases). Germline CDR1 and CDR2: WSHSY and SAAADI. V was shortened by 5 bases and J by 10 bases, with 24 bases between the two germline ends. CDR3 length: 16 amino acids.

V and J are TRBV29-1 and TRBJ2-3; 9 positions agree with TRBD2. The trim removed 3 bases at V and 1 base at J, leaving 5 bases unmatched. The CDR3 runs 15 residues. The germline CDR1 and CDR2 sequences are SQVTM and ANQGSEA. Here the CDR3 DNA reads TGCAGCGTTGAGATGCTAGCGGGACGCACAGATACGCAGTATTTT. Translation: CSVEMLAGRTDTQYF.

The chain has TRBV18 and TRBJ2-1; 10 bases line up with TRBD1. This CDR3 is built from 15 residues. V shed 5 bases and J 8 bases; nucleotides not matched to a gene: 9. Germline CDR1 KGHSH, CDR2 LQKENI. CDR3 residues: CASSIRTGGSDEQFF. The CDR3 nucleotides read TGTGCCAGCTCAATTCGGACAGGGGGAAGCGATGAGCAGTTCTTC.

The gene calls are TRBV28 and TRBJ2-1, with no clear D. CDR1 and CDR2 from the germline V gene are MDHEN and SYDVKM. The CDR3 has 15 residues. The V and J ends lost 7 bases and 0 bases respectively, with 13 bases between them. The CDR3, as DNA: TGTGCCAGCAACCTCGGGTGGAGCTCCTACAATGAGCAGTTCTTC. Amino acids: CASNLGWSSYNEQFF.

CDR3 protein: CASSLDRLAGTKNIQYF. The DNA for the CDR3 is TGTGCCAGCAGCTTAGATCGACTAGCGGGAACCAAAAACATTCAGTACTTC. The gene calls are TRBV11-2 and TRBJ2-4; TRBD2 agrees at 11 bases. Germline V lookup: CDR1 SGHAT, CDR2 FQNNGV. With V trimmed by 0 bases and J by 2 bases, 3 bases remained unmatched. The CDR3 sequence is 17 residues long.

The V gene is TRBV5-6, the J gene TRBJ2-3; D is unclear. There are 15 residues in the CDR3. Germline V gene data show CDR1 as SGHDT and CDR2 as YYEEEE. Trimming removed 9 bases from V and 1 base from J, with 18 bases in between. The CDR3 sequence: CATDLRASGTDTQYF. The DNA for the CDR3 is TGTGCCACTGATCTCCGAGCTTCTGGCACAGATACGCAGTATTTT.

The chain has TRBV5-3 and TRBJ1-2, with a weak D call TRBD1 (5 bases). TRBV5-3 is identified as an open reading frame with a role that is uncertain. The CDR3 totals 16 residues. V was cut by 5 bases and J by 4 bases, with 21 bases left in between. CDR3 loop: CARSYPVRGGSYGYTF. In nucleotides, the CDR3 is TGTGCCAGAAGTTACCCGGTTAGGGGAGGGTCCTATGGCTACACCTTC.

The chain is built from TRBV7-8 and TRBJ2-7, with 8 bases lining up with TRBD1. V was pared by 1 base and J by 1 base, with 6 bases of the junction left unmatched. Germline V lookup: CDR1 SGHVS, CDR2 FQNEAQ. The CDR3 totals 16 residues. For the CDR3, the DNA is TGTGCCAGCAGCTTAGTCGGACAGGGATTATCCTACGAGCAGTACTTC. Encoded protein: CASSLVGQGLSYEQYF.

CDR3 sequence: CASSILEQGGEKLFF. The CDR3 DNA reads as TGTGCCAGTAGTATATTGGAACAGGGTGGTGAAAAACTGTTTTTT. The V gene is TRBV19, the J gene TRBJ1-4, with D perhaps TRBD1 (6 bases). The CDR3 is 15 residues long. Germline CDR1 LNHDA, CDR2 SQIVND (reference sequence). Trimming took 2 bases from V and 7 from J, leaving 14 bases between them.